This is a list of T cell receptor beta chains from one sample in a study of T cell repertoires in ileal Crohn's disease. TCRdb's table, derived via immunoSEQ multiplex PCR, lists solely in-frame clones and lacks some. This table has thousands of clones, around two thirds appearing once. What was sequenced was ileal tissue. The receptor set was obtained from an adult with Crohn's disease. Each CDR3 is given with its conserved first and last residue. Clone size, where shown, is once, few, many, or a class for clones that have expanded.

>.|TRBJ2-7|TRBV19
CASSLTSGSYEQYF
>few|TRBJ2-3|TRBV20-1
CSASRGGTQYF
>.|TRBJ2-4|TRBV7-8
CASSSDRNIQYF
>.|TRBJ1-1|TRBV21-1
CASRYRDRGWFTEAFF
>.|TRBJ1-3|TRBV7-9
CASSLGSHSGNTIYF
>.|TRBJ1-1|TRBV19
CASSIRTGAIAQNTEAFF
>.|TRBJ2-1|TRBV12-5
CASGLELSGLAGVVEQFF
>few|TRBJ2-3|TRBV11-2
CASSLQAGHTDTQYF
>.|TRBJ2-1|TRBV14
CASSPGLAGGYQQNNEQFF
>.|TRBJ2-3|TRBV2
CASRGDRALALATQYF
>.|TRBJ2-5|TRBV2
CASSLSGRAETQYF
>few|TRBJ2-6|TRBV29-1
CSVKGAGGANVLTF
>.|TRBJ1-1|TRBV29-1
CSVAPGQGRTEAFF
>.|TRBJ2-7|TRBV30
CAWSKDRGYEQYF
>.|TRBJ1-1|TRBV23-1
CASSQTGDTEAFF
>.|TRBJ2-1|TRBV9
CASSATRDWVYNEQFF
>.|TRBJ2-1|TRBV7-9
CASSLVGSGGFNEQFF
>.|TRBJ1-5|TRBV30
CAWSPMGAGNQPQHF
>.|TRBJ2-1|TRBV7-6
CASSLGLAGGLEQFF
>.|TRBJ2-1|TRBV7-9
CASSHRGGTFVSNEQFF
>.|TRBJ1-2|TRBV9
CASSVASSMAGQGIGGYTF
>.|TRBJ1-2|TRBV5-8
CASSLGDTYGYTF
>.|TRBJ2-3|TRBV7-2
CASSPRAAGGQYF
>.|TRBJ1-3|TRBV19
CASSKGQDKTGNTIYF
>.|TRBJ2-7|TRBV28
CASSDPGGFYEQYF
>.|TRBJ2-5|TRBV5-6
CASSVLAGGLRQETQYF
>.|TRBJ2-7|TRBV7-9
CASKPGDSSYEQYF
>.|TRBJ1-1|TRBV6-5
CASSLNRNTEAFF
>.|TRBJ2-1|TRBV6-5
CASSYARGEQFF
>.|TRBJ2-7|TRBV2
CASKAELYEQYF
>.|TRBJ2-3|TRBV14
CASSPSPLTQYF
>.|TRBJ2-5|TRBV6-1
CASSDRTLAGGETQYF
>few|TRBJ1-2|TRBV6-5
CASSYRGQGNYGYTF
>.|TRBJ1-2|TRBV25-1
CASSGGQGYYGYTF
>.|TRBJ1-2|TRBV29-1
CSVEGLMQGSDYGYTF
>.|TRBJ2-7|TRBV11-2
CASSFTSGITYEQYF
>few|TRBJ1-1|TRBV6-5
CASSIGVVTEAFF
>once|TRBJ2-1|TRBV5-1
CASGRDGSYNEQFF
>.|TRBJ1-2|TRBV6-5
CASLNNWGGTYGYTF
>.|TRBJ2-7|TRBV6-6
CASSYSQYEQYF
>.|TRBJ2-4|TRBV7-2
CASSTDRGSNIQYF
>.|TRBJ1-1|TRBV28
CASRQGEAFF
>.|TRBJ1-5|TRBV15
CATSSGTGLSNQPQHF
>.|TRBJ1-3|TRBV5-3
CARSLYAGTGDPPNSGNTIYF
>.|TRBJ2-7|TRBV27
CASSATSGGYEQYF
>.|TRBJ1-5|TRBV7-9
CASSFGPGFPQHF
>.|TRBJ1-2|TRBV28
CASSLQGIDGYTF
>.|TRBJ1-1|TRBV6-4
CASRGTGEATEAFF
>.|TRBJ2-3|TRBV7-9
CASSPLSGSTDTQYF
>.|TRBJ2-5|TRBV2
CASRPLVGAEETQYF
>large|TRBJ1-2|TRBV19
CASSMGTGGNTF
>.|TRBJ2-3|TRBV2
CASSGGLIEDTQYF
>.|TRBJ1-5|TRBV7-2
CASSDRAGTGNQPQHF
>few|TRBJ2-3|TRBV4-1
CASSQERTSTDTQYF
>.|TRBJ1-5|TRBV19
CASSVSGPNQPQHF
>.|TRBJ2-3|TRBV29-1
CGVGRGAGGDTQYF